In this sample, the clone carrying this T cell receptor (beta chain) turned up many times. The antigen is unknown. From the germline J gene comes the end of the CDR3, since the read stops 3 residues before it. The sample originates from a study of T cell clonality in common variable immunodeficiency. Notes on the study in general: Reportedly, TCR beta sequences from common variable immunodeficiency showed fewer deletions and N-nucleotide insertions. Compared with healthy controls, CVID subjects showed increased TCRbeta clonality, mostly in about a third.

TCRdb's copy holds only in-frame clones and misses some; the assay was immunoSEQ multiplex PCR. This sample comprises roughly 48,000 clones, none seen once only. Germline V CDR1 and CDR2: SGHAT, FQNNGV. Trimming shortened V by 1 base and J by 0 bases, and 10 bases separated the two germline ends. This CDR3 is built from 15 residues. Blood samples were heparinized, 5 to 8 ml per donor. The sequencing input was peripheral blood mononuclear cells. This TCR was recovered from a person between 18 and 75 years old in good health. The rearrangement uses TRBV11-2 and TRBJ2-7; D unresolved. The CDR3 loop reads CASSLGQRSSYEQYF. CDR3 DNA (partial): TGTGCCAGCAGCTTAGGACAACGGAGCTCCTACGAG.